One and the same sample provided the 23 T cell receptor beta chains below, sequenced in a study of T-cell reconstitution after alpha-beta-depleted transplantation in children. Preparation of the TCRbeta library involved a method that used unique molecular identifiers. TCRdb called the PCR reads again in MiXCR, with one record for every CDR3 protein. The sample includes approximately 230,000 distinct CDR3 sequences, roughly 24% of them seen just once. Sample: PBMCs, taken before TCRalphabeta/CD19-depleted stem cell transplant. These receptors all stem from a girl aged 2-10 years with Fanconi anemia, due to receive a stem cell transplant.

This clonotype was observed at least ten times. The genes are TRBV7-9 and TRBJ2-3; 7 bases match TRBD2. In germline, CDR1 is SEHNR, CDR2 FQNEAQ (reference sequence). V trimming: 7 bases; J trimming: 4 bases; junction bases outside the gene matches: 5. This CDR3 is 13 amino acids long. CDR3 sequence (DNA): TGTGCCAGCACCTGGGGGGGAGCAGATACGCAGTATTTT. Translation: CASTWGGADTQYF.

Here the CDR3 reads CASSLAVGHMAEAFF. The DNA of the CDR3 is TGTGCCAGCAGCTTGGCCGTAGGACATATGGCTGAAGCTTTCTTT. The chain couples TRBV5-5 to TRBJ1-1; D perhaps matches TRBD1 (5 bases). This CDR3 is 15 amino acids long. The V gene lost 0 bases and the J gene lost 6 bases, with 15 bases spanning the gap. Looked up from germline, CDR1 is SGHKS and CDR2 is YYEKEE (reference sequence).

In this sample, this clonotype turned up many times. The junction shows a germline mismatch at one end, possibly a read error. V gene TRBV20-1 combines with J gene TRBJ2-3; no clear D. The CDR3 is 12 amino acids. Germline CDR1 reads DFQATT; CDR2 reads SNEGSKA (reference sequence). In DNA, the CDR3 is TGCAGTGCTAATGAGAATACAGATACGCGGTATTTT. Translating it yields CSANENTDTRYF.

The chain couples TRBV7-3 to TRBJ2-1; D is perhaps TRBD2 (5 bases). There are 15 residues in the CDR3. Germline V lookup: CDR1 SGHTA, CDR2 FQGTGA. Between the trimmed V and J ends, which lost 0 bases and 9 bases, there was a span of 15 bases. The CDR3 loop reads CASSLTGGLSGEQFF. The DNA for the CDR3 is TGTGCCAGCAGCTTAACAGGCGGGTTGAGCGGTGAGCAGTTCTTC.

This clonotype appeared a few times. Possible read error: a much larger clone is one base away. The chain links TRBV20-1 to TRBJ2-1, with D possibly TRBD2 on 5 matching bases. CDR1 and CDR2 (germline): DFQATT, SNEGSKA (reference sequence). There are 15 residues in the CDR3. The CDR3 loop reads CCAEPAEGAYNEQFF. The CDR3 DNA sequence: TGCTGTGCTGAACCCGCAGAGGGCGCCTACAATGAGCAGTTCTTC.

Of note for this clonotype: A much larger clone lies one base from this, so it may be a read error. This chain connects TRBV12-3 or TRBV12-4 to TRBJ1-5, with 7 bases aligning to TRBD1. Trimming cost V 5 bases and J 4 bases; bases outside gene matches: 8. This CDR3 is 15 amino acids long. CDR3 DNA: TGTGCCAGCAGTATTCGGCAGGGGGTGAATCAGCCCCAGCATTTT. This translates into CASSIRQGVNQPQHF.

This clonotype was counted ten times or more. This rearrangement joins TRBV28 to TRBJ2-7; 10 bases fit TRBD1. Germline CDR1 and CDR2: MDHEN and SYDVKM. This CDR3 has 16 residues. After removal of 2 bases from V and 3 bases from J, the junction contained 7 bases not matched to a gene. This chain's CDR3 is CASSLLPGTGVYEQYF. The CDR3 nucleotides read TGTGCCAGCAGTTTACTCCCCGGGACAGGGGTCTACGAGCAGTACTTC.

The sample holds a few counts of this clonotype. The CDR3 sequence: CASSQRQGVQTQYF. The CDR3 DNA follows: TGCGCCAGCAGCCAACGACAGGGTGTACAGACCCAGTACTTC. J is TRBJ2-5 and V is TRBV5-1, with 7 bases identical to TRBD1. CDR1 SGHRS and CDR2 YFSETQ come from the germline V gene. The CDR3 sequence is 14 residues long. V shed 4 bases and J 6 bases; nucleotides not matched to a gene: 9.

The chain carries TRBV10-3 and TRBJ2-1; D possibly corresponds to TRBD2 (5 bases). From germline, CDR1 is ENHRY and CDR2 SYGVKD. The V end lost 9 bases, the J end lost 2 bases, and 11 bases lay between the germline ends. The CDR3 sequence is 13 residues long. CDR3 loop: CAMAERAYNEQFF. CDR3 nucleotide sequence: TGTGCCATGGCGGAGAGGGCCTACAATGAGCAGTTCTTC.

Here the CDR3 reads CAWSNGSGANVLTF. The CDR3 coding sequence is TGTGCCTGGAGTAATGGGTCTGGGGCCAACGTCCTGACTTTC. This chain uses TRBV30 with TRBJ2-6; no clear D gene. The CDR3 is 14 residues long. Trimming stripped 2 bases from V and 1 base from J, with 6 bases between. Germline V gene data show CDR1 as GTSNPN and CDR2 as SVGIG (reference sequence).

This clonotype came up many times. The chain has TRBV5-6 and TRBJ2-7; 7 nucleotides match TRBD2. Looked up from germline, CDR1 is SGHDT and CDR2 is YYEEEE. This CDR3 contains 14 residues. V shed 0 bases, J shed 3 bases, and the junction held 3 bases outside the gene matches. The CDR3 DNA sequence: TGTGCCAGCAGCTTGGGGCTAGCGGTCTACGAGCAGTACTTC. Amino acid sequence: CASSLGLAVYEQYF.

A few counts support this clonotype. This rearrangement joins TRBV12-3 or TRBV12-4 to TRBJ1-2; the D is unclear. V lost 1 base and J lost 7, with 7 bases in between. The CDR3 covers 12 residues. CDR3 amino acids: CASSLGPIGYTF. In DNA form, the CDR3 reads TGTGCCAGCAGTTTAGGTCCCATTGGCTACACCTTC.

The V and J genes are TRBV9 and TRBJ2-3; either TRBD1 or TRBD2 may fit D (5 bases each). This CDR3 has 16 residues. With 2 bases removed from V and 2 bases from J, the gap between germline ends came to 15 bases. CDR1 is SGDLS and CDR2 is YYNGEE in the germline V gene. CDR3 coding DNA: TGTGCCAGCAGCGTTTTGGGGGAATGGGTCACAGATACGCAGTATTTT. Protein: CASSVLGEWVTDTQYF.

This clonotype was recorded at least ten times. The chain couples TRBV29-1 to TRBJ2-1; D is ambiguous. The CDR3 is 13 residues long. V was shortened by 5 bases and J by 0 bases, with 8 bases between the two germline ends. Germline values: CDR1 SQVTM, CDR2 ANQGSEA. The CDR3 protein is CSVLGSSYNEQFF. As DNA, the CDR3 is TGCAGCGTTCTAGGAAGCTCCTACAATGAGCAGTTCTTC.

The J gene is TRBJ1-1, the V gene TRBV20-1, with TRBD1 matching 9 bases. Germline-derived CDR1 and CDR2 are DFQATT and SNEGSKA (reference sequence). The CDR3 is made up of 14 amino acids. J gave up 4 bases and V 6 bases, and 9 bases lay outside the gene matches. The CDR3, as DNA: TGCAGTGCACTGACAGGGGGGATCGTCACTGAAGCTTTCTTT. Its translation is CSALTGGIVTEAFF.

This clonotype was detected only a few times. This chain joins TRBV29-1 and TRBJ2-7; TRBD2 might be the D (6 bases). CDR1 SQVTM and CDR2 ANQGSEA come from the germline V gene. This CDR3 has 13 amino acids. Trimming cost V 1 base and J 4 bases, with 11 bases left between them. CDR3 nucleotide sequence: TGCAGCGTTGAAGGGCTAGGGACTTACGAGCAGTACTTC. Translation: CSVEGLGTYEQYF.

V and J are TRBV5-1 and TRBJ1-1; D ambiguous. V was pared by 0 bases and J by 2 bases, with 8 bases between. The germline V gene encodes CDR1 SGHRS and CDR2 YFSETQ. CDR3 size: 14 residues. The DNA for the CDR3 is TGCGCCAGCAGCTTGGTGGCAGTTAACACTGAAGCTTTCTTT. It translates to CASSLVAVNTEAFF.

The genes are TRBV11-2 and TRBJ2-3; 10 bases are shared with TRBD2. CDR3 length equals 16 residues. In germline, CDR1 is SGHAT, CDR2 FQNNGV. V lost 5 bases and J lost 5; bases outside the gene matches: 10. The CDR3 here is CASSRPGLAALDTQYF. The CDR3, as DNA: TGTGCCAGCAGCCGGCCAGGACTAGCGGCTCTAGATACGCAGTATTTT.

The V and J genes are TRBV5-6 and TRBJ2-3, with D uncertain. From germline, CDR1 is SGHDT and CDR2 YYEEEE. CDR3 length: 11 residues. V shed 3 bases and J shed 6 bases, with 5 bases lying between them. CDR3: CASSYDDTQYF. Written as DNA, the CDR3 is TGTGCCAGCAGCTATGATGATACGCAGTATTTT.

This rearrangement joins TRBV29-1 to TRBJ2-1; 8 bases line up with TRBD1. The germline CDR1 and CDR2 sequences are SQVTM and ANQGSEA. CDR3 length equals 14 residues. After removal of 3 bases from V and 3 bases from J, the junction contained 4 bases not matched to a gene. CDR3 sequence (DNA): TGCAGCGTTGATCACAGGGGGATCTACAATGAGCAGTTCTTC. Protein: CSVDHRGIYNEQFF.

This clonotype was seen ten or more times. The chain recombines TRBV28 with TRBJ1-4, with TRBD1 matching over 9 bases. This CDR3 has 15 residues. V lost 3 bases to trimming and J lost 7 bases; unmatched junction nucleotides: 6. CDR1 MDHEN and CDR2 SYDVKM come from the germline V gene. The CDR3 is CASSFWGQGGEKLFF. CDR3 DNA sequence: TGTGCCAGCAGTTTTTGGGGACAGGGAGGTGAAAAACTGTTTTTT.

Many counts were recorded for this clonotype. This chain joins TRBV20-1 and TRBJ2-5; D remains ambiguous. V lost 3 bases, J lost 0 bases, and 8 bases lay in between. Germline V gene data show CDR1 as DFQATT and CDR2 as SNEGSKA (reference sequence). The CDR3 totals 13 residues. The CDR3 DNA is TGCAGTGCTAGCCCGCGGTACCAAGAGACCCAGTACTTC. It specifies CSASPRYQETQYF.

The CDR3 region has the DNA TGTGCCAGCAGCTTTCAACGTAGCGGGAGCCCCTACGAGCAGTACTTC. Its translation: CASSFQRSGSPYEQYF. The chain has TRBV7-6 and TRBJ2-7; TRBD2 matches 9 bases. V shed 3 bases, J shed 2 bases, and the junction held 8 bases outside the gene matches. CDR1 SGHVS and CDR2 FNYEAQ come from the germline V gene. The CDR3 length is 16 residues.